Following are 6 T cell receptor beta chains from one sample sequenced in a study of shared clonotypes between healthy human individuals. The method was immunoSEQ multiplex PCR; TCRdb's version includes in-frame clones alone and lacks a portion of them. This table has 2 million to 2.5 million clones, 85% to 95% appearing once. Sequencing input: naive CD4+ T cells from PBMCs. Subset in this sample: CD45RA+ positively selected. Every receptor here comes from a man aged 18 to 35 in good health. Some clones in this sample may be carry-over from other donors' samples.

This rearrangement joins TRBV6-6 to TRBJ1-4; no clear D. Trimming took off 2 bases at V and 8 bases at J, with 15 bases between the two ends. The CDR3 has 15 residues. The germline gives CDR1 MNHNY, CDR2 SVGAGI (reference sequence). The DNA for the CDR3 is TGTGCCAGCAGTTACCCTAACGAGATTCCAGAAAAACTGTTTTTT. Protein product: CASSYPNEIPEKLFF.

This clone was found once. The CDR3 spells CASSEFGLAGREYEQYF. The CDR3 DNA reads TGTGCCAGCAGTGAATTCGGGCTAGCGGGAAGAGAGTACGAGCAGTACTTC. This rearrangement joins TRBV25-1 to TRBJ2-7, with 9 bases matching TRBD2. Germline values: CDR1 MGHDK, CDR2 SYGVNS. The J segment lost 4 bases and the V segment lost 1 base, leaving 11 bases of the junction unmatched. This CDR3 spans 17 amino acids.

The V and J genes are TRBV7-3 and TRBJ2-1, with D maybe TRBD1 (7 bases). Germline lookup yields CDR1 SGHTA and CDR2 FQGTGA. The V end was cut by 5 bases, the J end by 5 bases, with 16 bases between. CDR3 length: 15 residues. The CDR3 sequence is CASSPGGSGNNEQFF. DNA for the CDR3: TGTGCCAGCAGCCCAGGGGGTAGCGGTAACAATGAGCAGTTCTTC.

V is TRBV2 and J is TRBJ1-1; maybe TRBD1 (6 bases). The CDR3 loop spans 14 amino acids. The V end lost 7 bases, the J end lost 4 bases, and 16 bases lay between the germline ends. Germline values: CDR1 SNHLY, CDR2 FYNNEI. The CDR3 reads CASTYDRSGTEAFF. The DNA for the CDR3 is TGTGCCAGCACCTATGACAGGTCTGGCACTGAAGCTTTCTTT.

The CDR3 reads CAVRQGEGYTF. The CDR3 nucleotides are TGTGCCGTTCGACAGGGCGAAGGCTACACCTTC. The V and J genes are TRBV6-5 and TRBJ1-2; 7 bases align to TRBD1. Germline CDR1 reads MNHEY; CDR2 reads SVGAGI. Losses at the gene ends were 11 bases for V and 8 bases for J; bases not matched to a gene: 8. This CDR3 comprises 11 residues.

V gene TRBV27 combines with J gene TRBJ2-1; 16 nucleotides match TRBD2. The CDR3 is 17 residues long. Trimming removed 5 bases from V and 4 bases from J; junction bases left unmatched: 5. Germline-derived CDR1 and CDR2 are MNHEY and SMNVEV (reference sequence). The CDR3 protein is CASSLPGLAGGYNEQFF. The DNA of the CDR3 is TGTGCCAGCAGTCTACCGGGACTAGCGGGGGGGTACAATGAGCAGTTCTTC.